The 27 T cell receptor beta chains reported below all come from one sample, sequenced in a study of blood T cells in healthy people across ages. For the second PCR, which ran for about 7 to 11 cycles, a sample-barcoded 5' primer and a J-beta primer mix were used. TCRdb recomputed calls from the 5' RACE reads with MiXCR, one row per CDR3 protein. The table shows 2 million or so distinct CDR3 sequences, with about 50% occurring only once. The material sequenced was blood. The receptors shown here come from a woman between 40 and 50 years old in good health.

The chain is built from TRBV24-1 and TRBJ2-1, with D possibly called TRBD1 or TRBD2 (5 bases each). CDR1 KGHDR and CDR2 SFDVKD come from the germline V gene. The CDR3 covers 16 residues. The V and J ends lost 4 bases and 5 bases respectively, with 17 bases between them. CDR3 amino acids: CATSDPGGAGDNEQFF. CDR3 DNA: TGTGCCACCAGTGACCCCGGTGGGGCGGGCGACAATGAGCAGTTCTTC.

In its sample, this clonotype was seen a few times. The V and J genes are TRBV24-1 and TRBJ2-1; 8 bases line up with TRBD1. The J segment lost 7 bases and the V segment lost 0 bases, leaving 4 bases of the junction unmatched. The germline V gene encodes CDR1 KGHDR and CDR2 SFDVKD. The CDR3 has 15 amino acids. The CDR3 reads CATSDLDRGRNEQFF. CDR3 in DNA: TGTGCCACCAGTGATTTGGACAGGGGAAGAAATGAGCAGTTCTTC.

The chain employs TRBV5-1 and TRBJ2-3; TRBD2 aligns across 13 bases. Per the germline V gene, CDR1 is SGHRS and CDR2 is YFSETQ. The CDR3 loop spans 18 amino acids. Trimming took 3 bases from V and 1 from J; bases not matched to a gene: 8. In nucleotides, the CDR3 is TGCGCCAGCAGCTGGACTAGCGGGGGACCTCGGGGCACAGATACGCAGTATTTT. Residues: CASSWTSGGPRGTDTQYF.

Only a few counts were recorded for this clonotype. The rearrangement links TRBV12-3 or TRBV12-4 to TRBJ2-5, with D uncertain. Trimming took off 5 bases at V and 4 bases at J, with 14 bases between the two ends. The CDR3 has 14 amino acids. The chain's CDR3 is CASSPPWAGETQYF. CDR3 sequence (DNA): TGTGCCAGCAGTCCCCCGTGGGCCGGAGAGACCCAGTACTTC.

The rearrangement joins TRBV5-1 to TRBJ2-1; D is possibly TRBD1 (6 bases). Germline V gene sequence: CDR1 SGHRS, CDR2 YFSETQ. CDR3 length: 12 residues. Trimming stripped 5 bases from V and 9 bases from J, with 12 bases between. The CDR3 here is CASRTGTTEQFF. DNA of the CDR3: TGCGCCAGCAGGACCGGGACAACTGAGCAGTTCTTC.

This chain links TRBV4-3 with TRBJ2-7, with D perhaps matching TRBD1 or TRBD2 (5 bases each). Germline CDR1 LGHNA, CDR2 YSLEER. CDR3 length equals 16 residues. The V and J ends lost 0 bases and 2 bases respectively, with 14 bases between them. CDR3 residues: CASSQEWGDSPYEQYF. The DNA of the CDR3 is TGCGCCAGCAGCCAAGAGTGGGGAGACAGTCCCTACGAGCAGTACTTC.

The rearrangement uses TRBV27 and TRBJ2-5; D uncertain. This CDR3 is 13 amino acids long. Germline lookup yields CDR1 MNHEY and CDR2 SMNVEV (reference sequence). With 8 bases removed from V and 2 bases from J, the gap between germline ends came to 12 bases. CDR3 protein: CASAWNLQETQYF. CDR3 nucleotides: TGTGCCAGCGCCTGGAATCTACAAGAGACCCAGTACTTC.

This clonotype was counted between two and nine times. The chain recombines TRBV6-5 with TRBJ2-1; D call uncertain. V lost 5 bases, J lost 9 bases, and 8 bases lay in between. The CDR3 spans 11 residues. Germline V CDR1 and CDR2: MNHEY, SVGAGI. In DNA, the CDR3 is TGTGCCAGCAGTAACAGACTTGAGCAGTTCTTC. This encodes CASSNRLEQFF.

The sample holds one count of this clonotype. The rearrangement joins TRBV7-9 to TRBJ2-7; 7 bases line up with TRBD1. In germline, CDR1 is SEHNR, CDR2 FQNEAQ (reference sequence). This CDR3 comprises 15 residues. V lost 5 bases and J lost 2; bases outside the gene matches: 9. CDR3 in amino acids: CASSPFRDSTYEQYF. CDR3 in DNA: TGTGCCAGCAGCCCGTTCCGGGACAGCACCTACGAGCAGTACTTC.

Turning to this clonotype: Without the conserved terminal phenylalanine or tryptophan, this CDR3 likely stems from a read error. This chain links TRBV7-2 with TRBJ1-6, with D possibly being TRBD1 (5 bases). Trimming left V 8 bases short and J 5 bases short, with 10 bases between. The CDR3 is 13 amino acids. In germline, CDR1 is SGHTA, CDR2 FQGNSA. CDR3 sequence reads: CASGGRDNSPLHV. As DNA, the CDR3 is TGTGCCAGCGGGGGAAGGGATAATTCACCCCTCCACGTT.

The chain combines TRBV29-1 with TRBJ1-2; D might be TRBD1 (5 bases). Trimming stripped 6 bases from V and 6 bases from J, with 14 bases between. The CDR3 length is 12 residues. Germline lookup yields CDR1 SQVTM and CDR2 ANQGSEA. The CDR3, as DNA: TGCAGCGTCGGGGGTCGGTACGATGGCTACACCTTC. Encoded protein: CSVGGRYDGYTF.

This clonotype was detected a few times. J is TRBJ2-1 and V is TRBV20-1; 7 nucleotides line up with TRBD2. The V gene's germline CDR1 is DFQATT and CDR2 SNEGSKA (reference sequence). The CDR3 is 15 amino acids. Unmatched junction bases numbered 12, after V lost 2 bases and J lost 8 bases. DNA of the CDR3: TGCAGTGCTAGACCCTTAGCGGGCTCCGACTATGAGCAGTTCTTC. It yields the protein CSARPLAGSDYEQFF.

As for this clonotype: A junction boundary mismatches the germline segment, possibly from a read error. This sequence joins TRBV5-1 and TRBJ2-3; TRBD1 matches 10 bases. This CDR3 is built from 15 residues. Germline V CDR1 and CDR2: SGHRS, YFSETQ. CDR3: CTSSLEGQGTDTQYF. The CDR3 bases are TGCACCAGCAGCCTGGAGGGACAGGGGACAGATACGCAGTATTTT.

This clonotype came up a few times. The genes are TRBV4-3 and TRBJ2-6; 12 bases are a match to TRBD2. This CDR3 has 19 residues. V lost 0 bases and J lost 1; bases outside the gene matches: 4. Germline lookup yields CDR1 LGHNA and CDR2 YSLEER. The CDR3, as DNA: TGCGCCAGCAGCCAAGAAGGACTAGCGGGGCAATCTGGGGCCAACGTCCTGACTTTC. Protein: CASSQEGLAGQSGANVLTF.

The gene calls are TRBV6-5 and TRBJ2-3; 7 nucleotides line up with TRBD1. The CDR3 is 15 residues long. CDR1 is MNHEY and CDR2 is SVGAGI in the germline V gene. V shed 6 bases and J 0 bases; nucleotides not matched to a gene: 6. CDR3 nucleotides: TGTGCCAGCAGACGAAGAGGGGGCAGCACAGATACGCAGTATTTT. It is translated as CASRRRGGSTDTQYF.

This clonotype was seen more than once but under ten times. The V call is TRBV25-1, the J call TRBJ2-7; D is possibly TRBD1 (6 bases). V shed 7 bases and J shed 3 bases, with 16 bases lying between them. CDR3 length: 14 amino acids. CDR1 is MGHDK, CDR2 SYGVNS, per germline. The chain's CDR3 is CASISPGVCYEQYF. The DNA of the CDR3 is TGTGCCAGCATCTCCCCAGGGGTTTGCTACGAGCAGTACTTC.

CDR3 sequence (DNA): TGTGCCAGCAGACGTGGCGGGGGTGGTCTGGAGACCCAGTACTTC. It encodes CASRRGGGGLETQYF. The rearrangement joins TRBV25-1 to TRBJ2-7; 7 bases fit TRBD2. The J call is in doubt because the DNA end fits TRBJ2-5 better. Looked up from germline, CDR1 is MGHDK and CDR2 is SYGVNS. The CDR3 covers 15 residues.

The gene calls are TRBV7-2 and TRBJ1-6; 7 bases fit TRBD1. V trimming: 8 bases; J trimming: 7 bases; junction bases outside the gene matches: 8. The germline gives CDR1 SGHTA, CDR2 FQGNSA. The CDR3 totals 14 residues. The CDR3 nucleotides read TGTGCCAGCCTTCAAACCAGGGGGAATTCACCCCTCCACTTT. Translation gives CASLQTRGNSPLHF.

This clonotype has only a few counts. V is TRBV20-1 and J is TRBJ2-7, with 9 bases lining up with TRBD2. The CDR3 runs to 13 residues. Trimming at V came to 6 bases and at J to 5 bases, leaving 8 bases not matched to a gene. CDR1 and CDR2 (germline): DFQATT, SNEGSKA (reference sequence). The CDR3 DNA follows: TGCAGTGCCACTCTAGCGGGGATCCACGAGCAGTACTTC. Protein product: CSATLAGIHEQYF.

This clonotype was seen only once. The rearrangement links TRBV29-1 to TRBJ2-1; D may be TRBD1 (6 bases). The CDR3 contains 13 residues. Germline CDR1 is SQVTM and CDR2 is ANQGSEA. V was clipped by 3 bases and J by 10 bases, with 16 bases between them. CDR3 in DNA: TGCAGCGTTGAGGGGGACATAGGATACGAGCAGTTCTTC. As protein: CSVEGDIGYEQFF.

V gene TRBV29-1 combines with J gene TRBJ1-1; 7 nucleotides match TRBD1. This CDR3 contains 12 residues. The ends lost 6 bases at V and 7 bases at J; junction bases unmatched: 8. Germline CDR1 is SQVTM and CDR2 is ANQGSEA. The CDR3 protein is CSVEGQRDEAFF. The DNA for the CDR3 is TGCAGCGTCGAGGGACAGCGGGATGAAGCTTTCTTT. Drawing the rest from reference TRBV29-1 and TRBJ1-1, the complete variable domain is SAVISQKPSRDICQRGTSLTIQCQVDSQVTMMFWYRQQPGQSLTLIATANQGSEATYESGFVIDKFPISRPNLTFSTLTVSNMSPEDSSIYLCSVEGQRDEAFFGQGTRLTVV.

This clonotype was counted a few times. The chain couples TRBV27 to TRBJ2-5; D possibly uses TRBD1 or TRBD2 (5 bases each). Trimming removed 7 bases from V and 0 bases from J, with 15 bases in between. Per the germline V gene, CDR1 is MNHEY and CDR2 is SMNVEV (reference sequence). The CDR3 has 15 residues. The DNA for the CDR3 is TGTGCCAGCACCCCCTCACCGGGACACCAAGAGACCCAGTACTTC. This gives the protein CASTPSPGHQETQYF.

The CDR3 coding sequence is TGTGCCAGCAGCGTACAGGGAGGCGCTTTCTTT. Protein: CASSVQGGAFF. The chain links TRBV7-9 to TRBJ1-1; D may be TRBD1 (6 bases). The CDR3 spans 11 residues. CDR1 is SEHNR, CDR2 FQNEAQ, per germline (reference sequence). V was cut by 5 bases and J by 11 bases, with 12 bases left in between.

The genes are TRBV13 and TRBJ2-4; 8 bases map to TRBD1. The J call may be mistaken, given a closer DNA end match to TRBJ2-7. The CDR3 totals 14 residues. Germline values: CDR1 PRHDT, CDR2 FYEKMQ (reference sequence). The CDR3 coding sequence is TGTGCCAGCAGCACCTACAGGGGGGTCCACGAGCAGTACTTC. Translated: CASSTYRGVHEQYF.

This clonotype was seen a handful of times. This chain connects TRBV15 to TRBJ2-7, with D possibly TRBD1 on 6 matching bases. The germline CDR1 and CDR2 sequences are LNHNV and YYDKDF (reference sequence). This CDR3 contains 17 residues. V was trimmed by 1 base and J by 3 bases, leaving 19 bases between them. The CDR3 DNA sequence: TGTGCCACCAGCAGAGGCGGCAGGGGTCGATTAGGCTACGAGCAGTACTTC. It specifies CATSRGGRGRLGYEQYF.

This sequence joins TRBV7-2 and TRBJ1-5, with TRBD1 as a possible D gene (5 bases). Germline values: CDR1 SGHTA, CDR2 FQGNSA. CDR3 size: 15 residues. V shed 3 bases and J shed 3 bases, with 12 bases lying between them. The DNA of the CDR3 is TGTGCCAGCAGCTTTGCAGGGTCCTACAATCAGCCCCAGCATTTT. Translated: CASSFAGSYNQPQHF.

V usage is TRBV7-2 and J usage is TRBJ2-2; D gene uncertain. V lost 7 bases to trimming and J lost 4 bases, with 13 bases between them. Germline V CDR1 and CDR2: SGHTA, FQGNSA. The length of the CDR3 is 14 residues. The CDR3 DNA follows: TGTGCCAGCACACCCCGTCCGGGCACCGGGGAGCTGTTTTTT. Translated: CASTPRPGTGELFF.